This entry lists 19 T cell receptor beta chains sequenced from one sample in a study of cytomegalovirus exposure and HLA in healthy donors. Generated by immunoSEQ multiplex PCR, the TCRdb table keeps only in-frame clones and is missing some. The repertoire includes roughly 150,000 clones, about 88% of them detected once, and about 3.5% sits in the top ten. Sequencing was carried out using PBMCs. These TCRs come from a woman younger than 35 in good health and CMV-seropositive.

The chain recombines TRBV19 with TRBJ2-1, with 7 bases lining up with TRBD2. The germline V gene encodes CDR1 LNHDA and CDR2 SQIVND (reference sequence). J lost 5 bases, V lost 7 bases, and 11 bases had no gene match. The CDR3 is made up of 15 amino acids. CDR3 protein: CASTPLSGNNNEQFF. CDR3 in DNA: TGTGCCAGTACCCCTCTGAGCGGGAACAACAATGAGCAGTTCTTC. The complete variable domain, with remaining parts taken from reference TRBV19 and TRBJ2-1, reads DGGITQSPKYLFRKEGQNVTLSCEQNLNHDAMYWYRQDPGQGLRLIYYSQIVNDFQKGDIAEGYSVSREKKESFPLTVTSAQKNPTAFYLCASTPLSGNNNEQFFGPGTRLTVL.

The CDR3 is CASSEAWTGNTEAFF. The CDR3 coding sequence is TGTGCCAGCAGTGAAGCCTGGACAGGCAACACTGAAGCTTTCTTT. This rearrangement joins TRBV6-1 to TRBJ1-1; 7 nucleotides agree with TRBD1. CDR3 size: 15 residues. Germline lookup yields CDR1 MNHNS and CDR2 SASEGT. Trimming cost V 0 bases and J 2 bases; bases outside gene matches: 3.

The V gene is TRBV6-1, the J gene TRBJ1-2; 9 bases are a match to TRBD1. Germline values: CDR1 MNHNS, CDR2 SASEGT. The CDR3 runs 14 residues. The V and J ends lost 7 bases and 10 bases, in that order; junction bases with no gene match: 13. The CDR3 spells CASTAVPGQGVYTF. For the CDR3, the DNA is TGTGCCAGCACTGCCGTCCCGGGACAGGGCGTCTACACCTTC.

J is TRBJ2-7 and V is TRBV4-2; 8 bases are a match to TRBD2. This CDR3 region has 16 residues. The V gene end was trimmed by 0 bases and the J gene end by 3 bases; junction bases not matched to a gene: 7. CDR1 and CDR2 from the germline V gene are LGHNA and YNFKEQ. This chain's CDR3 is CASSQDLSGRRYEQYF. The CDR3 DNA sequence: TGTGCCAGCAGCCAAGATCTGAGCGGGAGACGCTACGAGCAGTACTTC.

The genes are TRBV5-1 and TRBJ2-1, with TRBD2 identical over 8 bases. The germline V gene encodes CDR1 SGHRS and CDR2 YFSETQ. V gave up 3 bases and J gave up 3 bases; unmatched junction bases: 2. This CDR3 contains 14 residues. CDR3 in amino acids: CASSSGLVYNEQFF. The DNA of the CDR3 is TGCGCCAGCAGCTCGGGACTAGTCTACAATGAGCAGTTCTTC.

The chain joins TRBV7-8 to TRBJ1-1, with D unresolved. V was pared by 1 base and J by 7 bases, with 13 bases between. Germline-derived CDR1 and CDR2 are SGHVS and FQNEAQ. CDR3 length equals 14 residues. In nucleotides, the CDR3 is TGTGCCAGCAGCTTAGGGAGGGCGGCTCTTGAAGCTTTCTTT. Protein: CASSLGRAALEAFF.

The CDR3 DNA reads as TGTGCCAGCAGTGAAATGGGGTGGGGCGGGAGTCGGGCTATATACAATGAGCAGTTCTTC. Translation gives CASSEMGWGGSRAIYNEQFF. The V gene is TRBV6-1, the J gene TRBJ2-1, with 7 bases that match TRBD2. Germline V gene sequence: CDR1 MNHNS, CDR2 SASEGT. CDR3 size: 20 residues. Trimming removed 2 bases from V and 4 bases from J; junction bases left unmatched: 20.

This clone was counted at least ten times. The chain recombines TRBV11-3 with TRBJ2-7; D not resolved. This CDR3 spans 14 amino acids. Germline V gene sequence: CDR1 SGHNT, CDR2 YENEEA. Trimming left V 4 bases short and J 3 bases short, with 13 bases between. The CDR3 reads CASSSYLENYEQYF. In DNA, the CDR3 is TGTGCCAGCAGCTCCTATCTAGAGAACTACGAGCAGTACTTC.

The chain links TRBV18 to TRBJ2-1; D is possibly TRBD1 (6 bases). The CDR3 totals 15 residues. Trimming shortened V by 5 bases and J by 6 bases, and 17 bases separated the two germline ends. The germline V gene has CDR1 KGHSH and CDR2 LQKENI. CDR3 in DNA: TGTGCCAGCTCATGGACAGCGATTGGGCTCAATGAGCAGTTCTTC. This encodes CASSWTAIGLNEQFF.

The chain has TRBV20-1 and TRBJ1-1; 7 bases fit TRBD1. The CDR3 covers 11 residues. Germline-derived CDR1 and CDR2 are DFQATT and SNEGSKA (reference sequence). J was trimmed by 7 bases and V by 8 bases; bases with no gene match: 7. CDR3 nucleotide sequence: TGCAGTATCAGGGGGACTTATGAAGCTTTCTTT. It translates to CSIRGTYEAFF.

The CDR3 DNA sequence: TGTGCCAGCAGTTCCCCCCGGGGAGAGACCTACGAGCAGTACTTC. This codes for CASSSPRGETYEQYF. The chain carries TRBV28 and TRBJ2-7; weak D call: TRBD2 (5 bases). V was shortened by 4 bases and J by 2 bases, with 15 bases between the two germline ends. The germline gives CDR1 MDHEN, CDR2 SYDVKM. The CDR3 spans 15 residues. The full variable domain, rest sourced from reference TRBV28 and TRBJ2-7, is DVKVTQSSRYLVKRTGEKVFLECVQDMDHENMFWYRQDPGLGLRLIYFSYDVKMKEKGDIPEGYSVSREKKERFSLILESASTNQTSMYLCASSSPRGETYEQYFGPGTRLTVT.

V and J are TRBV4-2 and TRBJ1-5; the match to TRBD1 covers 9 bases. J lost 5 bases, V lost 0 bases, and 17 bases had no gene match. CDR3 length: 20 residues. Germline V lookup: CDR1 LGHNA, CDR2 YNFKEQ. The CDR3 region has the DNA TGTGCCAGCAGCCAAGAATTGTCAGGACAGGACAGGGGATGGTATCAGCCCCAGCATTTT. Translated, it gives CASSQELSGQDRGWYQPQHF.

This clone has more than one count but fewer than ten. V is TRBV6-1 and J is TRBJ2-5; 8 bases map to TRBD1. The CDR3 length is 13 residues. Trimming cost V 6 bases and J 2 bases; bases outside gene matches: 2. CDR1 is MNHNS, CDR2 SASEGT, per germline. CDR3: CASSRQGQETQYF. The CDR3 DNA sequence: TGTGCCAGCAGCCGACAGGGGCAAGAGACCCAGTACTTC.

This sequence joins TRBV29-1 and TRBJ2-1, with 8 bases aligning to TRBD2. Trimming cost V 5 bases and J 8 bases; bases outside gene matches: 8. The CDR3 is made up of 13 amino acids. Germline V gene lookup returns CDR1 SQVTM and CDR2 ANQGSEA. The CDR3 DNA is TGCAGCGTTCGGACTAGCCCCCTGGATGAGCAGTTCTTC. It encodes CSVRTSPLDEQFF.

The chain combines TRBV9 with TRBJ1-2, with no clear D. Germline V lookup: CDR1 SGDLS, CDR2 YYNGEE. This CDR3 is built from 15 residues. The V and J ends lost 0 bases and 0 bases respectively, with 9 bases between them. CDR3: CASSVDSGTNYGYTF. CDR3 DNA: TGTGCCAGCAGCGTAGATTCCGGGACTAACTATGGCTACACCTTC.

The chain combines TRBV11-2 with TRBJ2-7; 8 bases agree with TRBD1. The V and J ends lost 1 base and 6 bases, in that order; junction bases with no gene match: 11. Germline CDR1 SGHAT, CDR2 FQNNGV. This CDR3 is 16 amino acids long. The CDR3, as DNA: TGTGCCAGCAGCTTAGTTGACAGGGGACGGCAGGGCGAGCAGTACTTC. It yields the protein CASSLVDRGRQGEQYF.

The V and J genes are TRBV5-4 and TRBJ2-6; weak D call: TRBD2 (5 bases). V was pared by 3 bases and J by 0 bases, with 13 bases between. This CDR3 has 17 residues. Germline V gives CDR1 SGHNT, CDR2 YYREEE (reference sequence). The CDR3 loop is CASSSRSGGSGANVLTF. The CDR3 bases are TGTGCCAGCAGCTCCCGTTCAGGAGGCTCTGGGGCCAACGTCCTGACTTTC.

The CDR3 bases are TGTGCCAGCAGTGGCCGGACAGGGGGAGTGAATGAGCAGTTCTTC. Its translation is CASSGRTGGVNEQFF. The rearrangement links TRBV25-1 to TRBJ2-1; 10 positions agree with TRBD1. Germline-derived CDR1 and CDR2 are MGHDK and SYGVNS. This CDR3 is built from 15 residues. Losses at the gene ends were 4 bases for V and 7 bases for J; bases not matched to a gene: 7.

This chain connects TRBV28 to TRBJ2-1; TRBD2 matches at 8 bases. The CDR3 length is 16 residues. Trimming removed 5 bases from V and 6 bases from J; junction bases left unmatched: 12. Germline values: CDR1 MDHEN, CDR2 SYDVKM. The CDR3 loop reads CASSLHGPGGGNEQFF. CDR3 bases: TGTGCCAGCAGTCTACACGGTCCGGGAGGGGGCAATGAGCAGTTCTTC.